This T cell receptor (beta chain) is drawn from a study of OX40 agonist ivuxolimab in advanced cancers. Unmatched junction bases numbered 5, after V lost 3 bases and J lost 1 base. The CDR3 extends over 16 amino acids. Germline CDR1 reads SQVTM; CDR2 reads ANQGSEA. The method was immunoSEQ multiplex PCR; TCRdb's version includes in-frame clones alone and lacks a portion of them. The table includes approximately 68,000 clones, 75% to 90% detected once. This specimen was CD4+ or CD8+ T cells sorted from blood, taken in a trial of the OX40 agonist ivuxolimab. The TCR comes from an adult with an advanced solid tumor such as melanoma, head and neck, liver or kidney cancer. The chain uses TRBV29-1 and TRBJ2-2; 10 bases align to TRBD2. The DNA of the CDR3 is TGCAGCGTTGAGCCTAGACTAGCGGGGAACACCGGGGAGCTGTTTTTT. The encoded protein is CSVEPRLAGNTGELFF.